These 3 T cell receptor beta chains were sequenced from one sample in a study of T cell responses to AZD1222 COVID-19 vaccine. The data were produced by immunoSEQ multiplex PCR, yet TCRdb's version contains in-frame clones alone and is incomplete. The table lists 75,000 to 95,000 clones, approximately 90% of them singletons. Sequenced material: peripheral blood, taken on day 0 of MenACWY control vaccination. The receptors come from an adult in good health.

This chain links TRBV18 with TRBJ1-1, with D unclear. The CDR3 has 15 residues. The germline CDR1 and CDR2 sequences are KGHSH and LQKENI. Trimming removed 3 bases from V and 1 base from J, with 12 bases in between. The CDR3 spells CASSPPGPENTEAFF. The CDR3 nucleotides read TGTGCCAGCTCACCTCCGGGTCCGGAGAACACTGAAGCTTTCTTT.

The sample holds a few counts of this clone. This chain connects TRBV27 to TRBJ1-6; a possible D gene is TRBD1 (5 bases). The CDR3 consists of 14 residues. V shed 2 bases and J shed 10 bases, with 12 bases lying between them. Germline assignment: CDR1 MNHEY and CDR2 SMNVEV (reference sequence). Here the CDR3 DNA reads TGTGCCAGCAGTTTAGTAGGGGATGACTCACCCCTCCACTTT. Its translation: CASSLVGDDSPLHF.

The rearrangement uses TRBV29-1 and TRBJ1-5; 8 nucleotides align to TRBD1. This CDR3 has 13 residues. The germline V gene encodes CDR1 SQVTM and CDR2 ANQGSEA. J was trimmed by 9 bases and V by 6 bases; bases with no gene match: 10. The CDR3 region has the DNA TGCAGCGTACTCGGGACAGGTGGTGGGCCCCAGCATTTT. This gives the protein CSVLGTGGGPQHF.